The sequence of this T cell receptor beta chain was determined in a study of T cells in Graves' hyperthyroidism and ophthalmopathy (dated by TCRdb to between 2019 and 2020). About the study as a whole: Peripheral blood samples were taken at the time of initial diagnosis, prior to any treatment. A discovery cohort of approximately 97 patients, 43 with Graves' ophthalmopathy and 55 to 60 with stable Graves' hyperthyroidism, was used to find distinguishing TCR V-J signatures. An independent validation cohort of under 20 hyperthyroidism patients and 17 patients who later progressed to ophthalmopathy tested prospective prediction of ophthalmopathy. The 100 discovery patients were divided at random into training and test sets in a 7:3 ratio. In addition, the study compared T-cell repertoires in thyroid tissue and in blood from several Graves' hyperthyroidism patients. Once sampling was done, hyperthyroidism patients were given methimazole at a starting dose of 30 mg daily, whereas ophthalmopathy patients were given high-dose intravenous methylprednisolone. According to the paper, TCR Vbeta CDR3 sequencing was carried out on 135 peripheral blood samples, which came from under 50 ophthalmopathy, approximately 78 hyperthyroidism and roughly 17 progressor patients.

Stable Graves' hyperthyroidism was defined as the absence of progression to ophthalmopathy over 18 months of follow-up. The hyperthyroidism patients were between 18 and 65 years old and newly diagnosed, with a disease duration of less than 2 months. Patients with uncontrolled infections, other autoimmune diseases, pregnancy or lactation were excluded. Diagnoses relied on clinical symptoms, serum thyroxine and TRAb, thyroid ultrasound and orbital computed tomography. PBMCs were isolated from more than 9 ml of fresh peripheral blood by Ficoll-Paque density gradient centrifugation. Total RNA was extracted using Trizol reagent, and RNA quality was assessed on an Agilent 2100 Bioanalyzer. A few counts support this clonotype. Its binding antigen is unknown. No base-level quality is on record; no much larger clone is a single base apart. The TCR beta CDR3 regions were amplified from the RNA transcripts. A first-round RT-PCR of the TCR CDR3 used the HTBI primer set with the Qiagen OneStep RT-PCR kit. Libraries were constructed in a second round of multiplex PCR, after which size selection and purification were performed. Libraries were sequenced paired-end with 100 bp reads on an Illumina HiSeq2000. Concerning the study's data processing: SOAPnuke was used to process the raw data, throwing out any read that contained adapters or uncalled bases, had a mean Phred below 15, or lacked an exact constant-primer or identifier match. High-quality paired reads were merged with COPE v1.2.5, and unique nucleotide sequences were defined as clonotypes. MiTCR v1.1 was used to align clonotypes to the IMGT TRBV, TRBD and TRBJ reference segments. Analysis was restricted to V-J combinations with a frequency above 0.0001, which covered 98% to 99.2% of repertoires. The TCS score was defined as the ratio of F50 (clonal expansion) to E x V (chaos), calculated using BLOSUM62-based TCRdist between CDR3 peptides within each V-J. Welch's t-statistics and random forest reduced several hundred V-J features to fewer than 15, which were used in a naive Bayes classifier (R e1071). Using fastp trimming at Q25 and MiXCR clonotype assembly, TCRdb reanalyzed the public sequencing data and kept in-frame beta chains. Each record represents a unique CDR3 protein, reported with the most common genes and DNA among its rows. These V and J calls are TCRdb output, not the study's own analysis. The sample table lists around 340,000 distinct CDR3 sequences, 21% of them with a count of one. 50% to 65% of the sample is taken by the ten largest.

CDR1 DFQATT and CDR2 SNEGSKA are derived from the germline V gene (reference sequence). V and J are truncated by 5 bases and 2 bases respectively, leaving an intervening sequence of 17 bases. The CDR3 numbers 15 residues from cysteine through phenylalanine. Left in the record is the CDR3 DNA by itself, 45 bases read in frame from the first base. General conclusions and limits of the study: In validation, progression to ophthalmopathy was predicted by the model with nearly 71% sensitivity and 72.22% specificity, a median of approximately 6.5 months before onset. Ophthalmopathy was separated from stable hyperthyroidism by a 13 V-J signature model, with just over 85% sensitivity and about 81% specificity obtained in cross-validation and 80%/75% obtained in testing. Blood samples also contained most of the expanded thyroid clonotypes (frequency above 0.001), which suggests that blood repertoires may reflect thyroid immune responses. No statistical method was used to set the sample size in advance, and investigators knew the group allocation.

The clonotype comes from a woman aged 45-59 years with Graves' hyperthyroidism. Source material: blood. The V and J segments used are TRBV20-1 and TRBJ2-3; there is no confident call for the D gene. The bases read TGCAGTGCTGGTGTGGTTCGTATGGCCACAGATACGCAGTATTTT. This encodes CSAGVVRMATDTQYF.